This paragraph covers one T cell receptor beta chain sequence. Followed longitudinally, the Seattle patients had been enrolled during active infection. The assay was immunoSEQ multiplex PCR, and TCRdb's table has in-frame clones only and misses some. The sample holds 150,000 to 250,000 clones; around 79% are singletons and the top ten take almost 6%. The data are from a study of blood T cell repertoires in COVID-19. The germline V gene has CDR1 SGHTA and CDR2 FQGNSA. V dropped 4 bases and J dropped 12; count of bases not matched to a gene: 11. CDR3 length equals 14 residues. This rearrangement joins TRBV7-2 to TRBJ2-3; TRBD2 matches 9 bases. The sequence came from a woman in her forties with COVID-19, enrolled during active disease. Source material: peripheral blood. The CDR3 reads CASSSSGAWSGQYF. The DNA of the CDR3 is TGTGCCAGCAGCTCTAGCGGGGCTTGGTCGGGACAGTATTTT.